This is a list of T cell receptor beta chains from one sample in a study of shared clonotypes between healthy human individuals. Clones were sequenced by immunoSEQ multiplex PCR, and TCRdb holds only the in-frame ones, with some missing. The data show some 1.4 million clones, 96% seen once. The sequenced material came from naive CD4+ T cells sorted from blood. These TCRs come from a man aged 25 to 45 in good health. CDR3s include the opening cysteine and the closing phenylalanine or tryptophan.

v_gene	j_gene	CDR3aa
TRBV5-4	TRBJ2-2	CASSPEGGRVGELFF
TRBV5-1	TRBJ2-5	CASSLAGGLETQYF
TRBV20-1	TRBJ1-1	CRGATNSEAFF
TRBV28	TRBJ2-1	CASTSPGRNNEQFF
TRBV10-3	TRBJ2-7	CAISDPTRRLSYEQYF
TRBV7-8	TRBJ1-2	CASSLVPSLGEGYTF
TRBV7-9	TRBJ2-6	CASSPRGLRAGANVLTF
TRBV6-5	TRBJ2-1	CASRQGNYNEQFF
TRBV5-3	TRBJ2-2	CARTLSGTHVGELFF
TRBV27	TRBJ2-1	CASSRKTSNNEQFF
TRBV19	TRBJ2-7	CASSVLADSLEQYF
TRBV5-1	TRBJ2-4	CASSLVSAGRTGLGKNIQYF
TRBV9	TRBJ2-1	CASSVVSSGSLEQFF
TRBV5-6	TRBJ2-7	CASSEGLAAYEQYF
TRBV18	TRBJ1-4	CASSQETGRNEKLFF
TRBV25-1	TRBJ2-3	CASTRDTDTQYF
TRBV12-2	TRBJ2-1	CASGPSTSGRKCNEQFF
TRBV27	TRBJ2-3	CASSLLGTDTQYF
TRBV4-2	TRBJ2-2	CASRRDPQVGGELFF
TRBV28	TRBJ2-7	CASSYDPTIHEQYF
TRBV15	TRBJ2-7	CATSKSILTGEEKNEQYF
TRBV6-1	TRBJ2-5	CASSGDWGRETQYF
TRBV6-6	TRBJ1-5	CASSSRGGAGNQPQHF
TRBV28	TRBJ1-5	CASSLSPQPQHF
TRBV10-1	TRBJ2-7	CASSPRAPGEQYF
TRBV29-1	TRBJ2-7	CSATGQTGSEQYF
TRBV7-6	TRBJ2-7	CASSLGAGTATTKQYF
TRBV6-1	TRBJ2-2	CASSERGAQAAGELFF
TRBV7-9	TRBJ2-3	CASSDTFTDTQYF
TRBV19	TRBJ1-2	CASSIDHGVDGYTF
TRBV28	TRBJ1-2	CASFRDSYGYTF
TRBV10-3	TRBJ2-7	CAITPGGLDYEQYF
TRBV10-3	TRBJ1-1	CAISEGSGEAFF
TRBV6-1	TRBJ2-3	CASTMTSGRADTQYF
TRBV6-1	TRBJ1-1	CASIPLPGLHTEAFF
TRBV6-6	TRBJ1-4	CASSPTGRNEKLFF
TRBV5-6	TRBJ2-1	CASSLRGGDEQFF
TRBV30	TRBJ1-2	CAWSVLISFRNANYGYTF
TRBV9	TRBJ2-7	CASSATAITEYEQYF
TRBV5-4	TRBJ2-5	CASSTRDNSTQYF
TRBV15	TRBJ1-2	CATSRGGQASWTF
TRBV5-1	TRBJ2-2	CASSLAGGSGELFF
TRBV5-6	TRBJ1-5	CASSLYPDNQPQHF
TRBV11-2	TRBJ2-7	CASSFSGVGRGEQYF
TRBV18	TRBJ2-1	CASSLSSRGNEQFF
TRBV19	TRBJ1-1	CASSPVWAEAFF
TRBV5-1	TRBJ2-3	CASASRNPSTDTQYF
TRBV4-2	TRBJ2-3	CASSQEGGGGDTQYF
TRBV5-6	TRBJ1-1	CASSFGRNTEAFF
TRBV5-6	TRBJ2-5	CASSLVSSGRGETQYF
TRBV15	TRBJ2-2	CATSSSLRLANTGELFF
TRBV11-2	TRBJ1-3	CASSEGRGSGNTIYF